This T cell receptor beta chain was profiled in a study of identical twins. Study-level points and caveats: A cross-sectional statistical analysis, not follow-up of the same donors, supported the conclusions. Partly confounded zero-insertion analyses could result from invariant MAIT and iNKT cells. High-abundance cord blood beta clonotypes had fewer insertions; memory repertoires showed none.

V lost 7 bases and J lost 3; bases outside the gene matches: 16. The CDR3 runs to 17 residues. CDR1 and CDR2 (germline): SGHTA, FQGNSA. This clonotype occurred a few times. Antigen unknown. TCRdb analysed the 5' RACE reads with MiXCR anew, one entry per CDR3 protein. The sample yields 420,000 or so distinct CDR3 sequences, around 18% seen once. Sequenced input: naive T cells sorted from blood. The sequence was collected from a man aged 50 or older in good health. The chain carries TRBV7-2 and TRBJ2-7, with 9 bases aligning to TRBD1. CDR3 sequence: CASIQSPNPGQGYEQYF. DNA for the CDR3: TGTGCCAGCATTCAGTCCCCAAATCCGGGACAGGGCTACGAGCAGTACTTC.